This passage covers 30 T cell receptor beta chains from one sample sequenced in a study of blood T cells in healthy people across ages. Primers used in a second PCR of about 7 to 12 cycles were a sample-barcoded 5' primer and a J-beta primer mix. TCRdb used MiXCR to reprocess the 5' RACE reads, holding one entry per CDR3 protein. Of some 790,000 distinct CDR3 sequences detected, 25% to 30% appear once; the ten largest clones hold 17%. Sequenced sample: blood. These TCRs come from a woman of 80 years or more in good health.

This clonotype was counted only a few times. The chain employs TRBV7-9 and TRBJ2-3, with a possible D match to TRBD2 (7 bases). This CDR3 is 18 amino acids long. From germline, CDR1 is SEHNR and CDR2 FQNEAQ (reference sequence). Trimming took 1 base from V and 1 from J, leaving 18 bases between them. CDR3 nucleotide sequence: TGTGCCAGCAGCTTAGTCAAGGGGGGCGGGAGAGGCACAGATACGCAGTATTTT. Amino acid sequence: CASSLVKGGGRGTDTQYF.

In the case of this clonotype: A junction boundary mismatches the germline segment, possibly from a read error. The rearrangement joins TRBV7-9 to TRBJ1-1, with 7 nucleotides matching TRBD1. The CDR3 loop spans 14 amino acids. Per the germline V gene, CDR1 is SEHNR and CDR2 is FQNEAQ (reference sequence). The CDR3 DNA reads TGTGCCAGCAGCTTAGGGGGACAGCACACTGGAGCTTTCTTT. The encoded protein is CASSLGGQHTGAFF.

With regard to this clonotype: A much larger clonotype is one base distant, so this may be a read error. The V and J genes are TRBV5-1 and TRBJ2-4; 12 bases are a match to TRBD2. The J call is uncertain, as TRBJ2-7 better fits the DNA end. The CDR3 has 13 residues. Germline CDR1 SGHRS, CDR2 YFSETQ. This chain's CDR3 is CASQTSGGYEQYV. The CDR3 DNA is TGCGCCAGTCAGACTAGCGGGGGCTACGAGCAGTACGTC.

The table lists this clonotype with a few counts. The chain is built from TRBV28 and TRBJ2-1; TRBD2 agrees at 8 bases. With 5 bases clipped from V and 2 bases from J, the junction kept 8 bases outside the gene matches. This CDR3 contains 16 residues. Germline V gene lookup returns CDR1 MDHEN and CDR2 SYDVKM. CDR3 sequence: CASSPNQLAAYNEQFF. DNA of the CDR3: TGTGCCAGCAGTCCAAATCAACTAGCGGCCTACAATGAGCAGTTCTTC. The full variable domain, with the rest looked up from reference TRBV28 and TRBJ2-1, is DVKVTQSSRYLVKRTGEKVFLECVQDMDHENMFWYRQDPGLGLRLIYFSYDVKMKEKGDIPEGYSVSREKKERFSLILESASTNQTSMYLCASSPNQLAAYNEQFFGPGTRLTVL.

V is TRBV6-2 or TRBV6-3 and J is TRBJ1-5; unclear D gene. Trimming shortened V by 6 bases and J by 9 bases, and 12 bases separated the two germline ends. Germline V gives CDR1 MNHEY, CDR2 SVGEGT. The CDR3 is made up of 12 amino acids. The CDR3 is CASRMWGGPQHF. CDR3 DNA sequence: TGTGCCAGCAGGATGTGGGGTGGGCCCCAGCATTTT.

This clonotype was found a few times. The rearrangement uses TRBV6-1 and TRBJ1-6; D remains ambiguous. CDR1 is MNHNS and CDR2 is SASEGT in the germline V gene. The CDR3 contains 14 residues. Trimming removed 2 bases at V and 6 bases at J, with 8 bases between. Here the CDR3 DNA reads TGTGCCAGCAGTGAAACTATCGGTAATTCACCCCTCCACTTT. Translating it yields CASSETIGNSPLHF.

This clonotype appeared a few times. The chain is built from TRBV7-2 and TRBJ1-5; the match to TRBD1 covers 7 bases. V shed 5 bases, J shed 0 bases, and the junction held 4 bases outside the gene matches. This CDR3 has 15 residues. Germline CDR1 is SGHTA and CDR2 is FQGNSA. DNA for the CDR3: TGTGCCAGCAGCGCCCAGGGGGATAGCAATCAGCCCCAGCATTTT. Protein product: CASSAQGDSNQPQHF.

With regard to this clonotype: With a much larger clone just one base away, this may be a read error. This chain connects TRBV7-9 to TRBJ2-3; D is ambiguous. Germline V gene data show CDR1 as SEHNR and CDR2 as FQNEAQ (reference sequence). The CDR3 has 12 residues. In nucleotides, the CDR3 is TGTGCCAGCGGCTTAGGGTACGATACGCAGTATTTT. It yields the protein CASGLGYDTQYF. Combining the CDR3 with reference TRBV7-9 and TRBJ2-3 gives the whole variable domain DTGVSQNPRHKITKRGQNVTFRCDPISEHNRLYWYRQTLGQGPEFLTYFQNEAQLEKSRLLSDRFSAERPKGSFSTLEIQRTEQGDSAMYLCASGLGYDTQYFGPGTRLTVL.

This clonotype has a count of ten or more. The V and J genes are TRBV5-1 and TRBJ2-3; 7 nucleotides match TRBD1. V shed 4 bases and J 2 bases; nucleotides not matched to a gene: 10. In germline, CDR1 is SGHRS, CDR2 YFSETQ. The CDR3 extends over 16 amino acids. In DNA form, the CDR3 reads TGCGCCAGCAGCCAAAACCCGGGACAGTCCACAGATACGCAGTATTTT. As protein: CASSQNPGQSTDTQYF.

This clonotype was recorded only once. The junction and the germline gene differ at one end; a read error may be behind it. This chain's CDR3 is CTSSPDRNTEAFF. The DNA for the CDR3 is TGTACCAGCAGTCCGGACAGGAACACTGAAGCTTTCTTT. The gene calls are TRBV12-3 or TRBV12-4 and TRBJ1-1; D may be TRBD1 (6 bases). CDR3 length: 13 amino acids.

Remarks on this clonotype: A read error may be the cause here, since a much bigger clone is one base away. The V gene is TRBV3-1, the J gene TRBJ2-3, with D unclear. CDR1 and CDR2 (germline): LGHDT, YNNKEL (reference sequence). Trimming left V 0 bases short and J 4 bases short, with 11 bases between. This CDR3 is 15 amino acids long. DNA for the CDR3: TGTGCCAGCAGCCAAGATTTAGCAAGAGCAGATACGCAGTATTTT. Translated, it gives CASSQDLARADTQYF.

The CDR3, as DNA: TGTGCCAGCAGCTTGGGCAGGGACGATGAGCAGTACTTC. The encoded protein is CASSLGRDDEQYF. The chain links TRBV7-2 to TRBJ2-7; D could derive from TRBD1 or TRBD2 (5 bases each). CDR1 is SGHTA and CDR2 is FQGNSA in the germline V gene. V was shortened by 3 bases and J by 7 bases, with 13 bases between the two germline ends. This CDR3 is 13 amino acids long.

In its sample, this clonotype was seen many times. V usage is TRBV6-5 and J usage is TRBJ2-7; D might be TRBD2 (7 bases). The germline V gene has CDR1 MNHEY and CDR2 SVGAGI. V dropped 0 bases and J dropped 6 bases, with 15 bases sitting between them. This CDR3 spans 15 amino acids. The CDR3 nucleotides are TGTGCCAGCAGTTACTCGAATCAGGGGAGGGCCGAGCAGTACTTC. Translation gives CASSYSNQGRAEQYF.

CDR3 loop: CSVVNKTRAKNIQYF. The DNA of the CDR3 is TGCAGCGTTGTCAACAAAACAAGAGCCAAAAACATTCAGTACTTC. The V call is TRBV29-1, the J call TRBJ2-4; no clear D gene. CDR3 length equals 15 residues. V lost 4 bases to trimming and J lost 0 bases, with 13 bases between them. CDR1 is SQVTM, CDR2 ANQGSEA, per germline. Full variable domain (outside the CDR3, taken from reference TRBV29-1 and TRBJ2-4): SAVISQKPSRDICQRGTSLTIQCQVDSQVTMMFWYRQQPGQSLTLIATANQGSEATYESGFVIDKFPISRPNLTFSTLTVSNMSPEDSSIYLCSVVNKTRAKNIQYFGAGTRLSVL.

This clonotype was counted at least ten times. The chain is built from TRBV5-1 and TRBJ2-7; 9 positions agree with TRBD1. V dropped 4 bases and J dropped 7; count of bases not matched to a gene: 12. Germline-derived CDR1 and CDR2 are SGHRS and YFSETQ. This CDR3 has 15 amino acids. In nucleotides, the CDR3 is TGCGCCAGCAGCCTCGGACAGGGGATTGCGGAAGAGCAGTACTTC. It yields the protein CASSLGQGIAEEQYF.

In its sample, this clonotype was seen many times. In DNA, the CDR3 is TGCAGTGCTAGTAAGGGGGGTGGGCAGTACTTC. It encodes CSASKGGGQYF. The rearrangement uses TRBV20-1 and TRBJ2-7; D possibly uses TRBD1 or TRBD2 (6 bases each). Deletions cut 3 bases from V and 9 bases from J, with 12 bases between. The CDR3 is made up of 11 amino acids. Per the germline V gene, CDR1 is DFQATT and CDR2 is SNEGSKA (reference sequence).

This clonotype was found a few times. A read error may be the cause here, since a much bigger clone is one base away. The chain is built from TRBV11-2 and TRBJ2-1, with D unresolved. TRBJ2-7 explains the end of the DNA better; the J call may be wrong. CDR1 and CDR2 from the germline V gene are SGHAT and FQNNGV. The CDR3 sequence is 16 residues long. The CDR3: CASSLAVRSSYNEQYF. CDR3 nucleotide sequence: TGTGCCAGCAGCTTAGCGGTCAGGAGCTCCTACAATGAGCAGTACTTC.

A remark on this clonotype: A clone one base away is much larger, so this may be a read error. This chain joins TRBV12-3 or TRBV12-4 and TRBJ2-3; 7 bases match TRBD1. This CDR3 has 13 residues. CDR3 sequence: CASRDQGTDMQYF. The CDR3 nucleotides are TGTGCCAGCAGAGATCAGGGGACAGATATGCAGTATTTT.

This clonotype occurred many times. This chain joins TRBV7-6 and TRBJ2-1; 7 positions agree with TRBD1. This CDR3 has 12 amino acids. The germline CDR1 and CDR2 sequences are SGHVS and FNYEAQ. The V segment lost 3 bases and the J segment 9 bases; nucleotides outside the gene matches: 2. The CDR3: CASSLNRGEQFF. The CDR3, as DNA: TGTGCCAGCAGCTTGAACAGGGGTGAGCAGTTCTTC.

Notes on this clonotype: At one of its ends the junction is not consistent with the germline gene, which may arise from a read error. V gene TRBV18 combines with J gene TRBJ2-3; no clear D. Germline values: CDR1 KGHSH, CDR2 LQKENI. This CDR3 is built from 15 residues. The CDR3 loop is CASAPRRRSTDTQYF. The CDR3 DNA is TGTGCCAGCGCACCACGCAGACGGAGCACAGATACGCAGTATTTT.

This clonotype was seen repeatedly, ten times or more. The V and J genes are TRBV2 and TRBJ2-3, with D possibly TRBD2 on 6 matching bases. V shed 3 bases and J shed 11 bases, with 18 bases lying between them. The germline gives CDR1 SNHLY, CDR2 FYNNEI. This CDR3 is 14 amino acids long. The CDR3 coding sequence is TGTGCCAGCAGTGAGCGACAAGGACTATTTAAGCAGTATTTT. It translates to CASSERQGLFKQYF.

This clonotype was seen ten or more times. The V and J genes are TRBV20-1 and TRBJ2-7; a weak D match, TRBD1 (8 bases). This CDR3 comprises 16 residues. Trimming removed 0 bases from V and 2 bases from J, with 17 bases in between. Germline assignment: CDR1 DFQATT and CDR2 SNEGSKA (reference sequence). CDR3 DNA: TGCAGTGCTAGAGATCTAGGACAGGGACTAACCTACGAGCAGTACTTC. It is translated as CSARDLGQGLTYEQYF.

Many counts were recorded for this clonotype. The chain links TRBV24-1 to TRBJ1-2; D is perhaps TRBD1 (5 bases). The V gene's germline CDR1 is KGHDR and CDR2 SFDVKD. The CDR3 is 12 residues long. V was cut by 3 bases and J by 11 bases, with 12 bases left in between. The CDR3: CATSDGDRPYTF. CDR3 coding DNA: TGTGCCACCAGTGATGGGGACCGCCCGTACACCTTC.

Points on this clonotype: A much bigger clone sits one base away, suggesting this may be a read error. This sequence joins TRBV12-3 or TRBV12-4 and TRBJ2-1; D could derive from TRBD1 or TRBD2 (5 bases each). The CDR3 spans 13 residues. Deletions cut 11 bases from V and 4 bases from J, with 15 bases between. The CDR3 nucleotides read TGTGCCGCCAGGGACGGAAGATACAATGAGCAGTTCTTC. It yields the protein CAARDGRYNEQFF.

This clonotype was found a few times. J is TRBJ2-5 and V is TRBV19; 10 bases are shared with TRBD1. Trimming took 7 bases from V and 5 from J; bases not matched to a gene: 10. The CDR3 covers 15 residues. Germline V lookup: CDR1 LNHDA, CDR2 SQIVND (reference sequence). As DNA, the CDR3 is TGTGCCAGTAAAAGGGACAGGGGAACGGGTGAGACCCAGTACTTC. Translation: CASKRDRGTGETQYF.

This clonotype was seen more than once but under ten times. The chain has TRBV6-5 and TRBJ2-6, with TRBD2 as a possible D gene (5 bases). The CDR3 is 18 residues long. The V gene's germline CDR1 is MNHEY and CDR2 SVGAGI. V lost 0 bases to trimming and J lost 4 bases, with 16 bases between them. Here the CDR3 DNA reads TGTGCCAGCAGTTACTCGATACTTCGGGGATCGGGGGCCAACGTCCTGACTTTC. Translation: CASSYSILRGSGANVLTF.

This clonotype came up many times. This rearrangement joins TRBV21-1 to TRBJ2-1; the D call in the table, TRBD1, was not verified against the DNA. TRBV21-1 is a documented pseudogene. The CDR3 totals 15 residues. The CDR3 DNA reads TGTGCCAGCAGCAAACCGGGACAGGAAGGGGATGAGCAGTTCTTC. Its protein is CASSKPGQEGDEQFF.

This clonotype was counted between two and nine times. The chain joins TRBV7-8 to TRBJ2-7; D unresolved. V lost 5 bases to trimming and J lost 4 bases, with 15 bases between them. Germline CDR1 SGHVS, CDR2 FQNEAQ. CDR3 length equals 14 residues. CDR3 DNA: TGTGCCAGCAGCCGAACATTGGACGGTTACGAGCAGTACTTC. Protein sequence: CASSRTLDGYEQYF.

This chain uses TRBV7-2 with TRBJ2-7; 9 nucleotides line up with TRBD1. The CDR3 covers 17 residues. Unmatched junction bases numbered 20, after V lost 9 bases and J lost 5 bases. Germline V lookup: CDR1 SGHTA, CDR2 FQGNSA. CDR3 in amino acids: CASSPWMGGQGSHEQYF. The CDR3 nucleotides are TGTGCCAGTAGTCCCTGGATGGGGGGACAGGGAAGCCACGAGCAGTACTTC.

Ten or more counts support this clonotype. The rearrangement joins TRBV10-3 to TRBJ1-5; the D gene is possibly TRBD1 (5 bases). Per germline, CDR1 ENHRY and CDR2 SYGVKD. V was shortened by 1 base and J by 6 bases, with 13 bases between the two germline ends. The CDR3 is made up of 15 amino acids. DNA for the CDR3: TGTGCCATCAGTGAGTGGGGAGGGGAACCTCAGCCCCAGCATTTT. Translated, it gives CAISEWGGEPQPQHF.